The 10 T cell receptor beta chains below all came from one sample that was sequenced in a study of T cell repertoires in cytomegalovirus infection. In TCRdb, the reads were re-called with MiXCR into one record per CDR3 protein. This sample has almost 500,000 distinct CDR3 sequences, with about 10% found just once. Material for sequencing was PBMCs. The receptor source for this set is a human donor in good health (CMV status not recorded). Some clones in this sample may be carry-over from other donors' samples.

This clonotype was counted ten times or more. The genes are TRBV5-5 and TRBJ2-2, with a weak D call TRBD1 (6 bases). Trimming shortened V by 4 bases and J by 1 base, and 17 bases separated the two germline ends. The length of the CDR3 is 17 residues. Germline CDR1 is SGHKS and CDR2 is YYEKEE (reference sequence). The CDR3 nucleotides read TGTGCCAGCAGCAACCCGGGGACACTGATGAACACCGGGGAGCTGTTTTTT. Encoded protein: CASSNPGTLMNTGELFF.

This clonotype was recorded many times. The J gene is TRBJ1-2, the V gene TRBV27; D gene ambiguous. Germline V lookup: CDR1 MNHEY, CDR2 SMNVEV (reference sequence). Trimming cost V 4 bases and J 4 bases, with 13 bases left between them. This CDR3 contains 14 residues. CDR3 region: CASSSGGRIYGYTF. The CDR3 region has the DNA TGTGCCAGCAGTTCCGGTGGACGGATCTATGGCTACACCTTC.

J is TRBJ1-2 and V is TRBV9; D perhaps matches TRBD1 (6 bases). The CDR3 spans 15 residues. The V and J ends lost 3 bases and 8 bases respectively, with 20 bases between them. Germline V CDR1 and CDR2: SGDLS, YYNGEE. The CDR3 DNA sequence: TGTGCCAGCAGCGAGGGGGGTCGGCAGCCAGGAGGCTACACCTTC. Its translation: CASSEGGRQPGGYTF. The whole variable domain, remainder taken from reference TRBV9 and TRBJ1-2, is DSGVTQTPKHLITATGQRVTLRCSPRSGDLSVYWYQQSLDQGLQFLIQYYNGEERAKGNILERFSAQQFPDLHSELNLSSLELGDSALYFCASSEGGRQPGGYTFGSGTRLTVV.

This clonotype was counted only a few times. The rearrangement joins TRBV12-3 or TRBV12-4 to TRBJ2-3; 8 nucleotides line up with TRBD1. With V trimmed by 6 bases and J by 6 bases, 11 bases remained unmatched. CDR3 length: 15 amino acids. CDR3 nucleotides: TGTGCCAGCAGCTCTGGACAGGGAGCGGTTGATACGCAGTATTTT. Translated: CASSSGQGAVDTQYF.

At least ten counts were recorded for this clonotype. V and J are TRBV6-1 and TRBJ1-6; TRBD1 matches 9 bases. Germline loops: CDR1 MNHNS, CDR2 SASEGT. The CDR3 length is 15 residues. Trimming cost V 1 base and J 7 bases; bases outside gene matches: 2. The CDR3, as DNA: TGTGCCAGCAGTGAAGTAGGACAGGGGAATTCACCCCTCCACTTT. This sequence encodes CASSEVGQGNSPLHF.

There are many counts of this clonotype. V usage is TRBV7-8 and J usage is TRBJ1-2, with 7 bases that match TRBD1. The CDR3 consists of 15 residues. V lost 2 bases to trimming and J lost 6 bases; unmatched junction nucleotides: 9. CDR1 is SGHVS and CDR2 is FQNEAQ in the germline V gene. The CDR3 bases are TGTGCCAGCAGCTTAACCCTACAGGGGCGAGATGGCTACACCTTC. Residues: CASSLTLQGRDGYTF. Full variable domain (remainder filled in from reference TRBV7-8 and TRBJ1-2): GAGVSQSPRYKVAKRGQDVALRCDPISGHVSLFWYQQALGQGPEFLTYFQNEAQLDKSGLPSDRFFAERPEGSVSTLKIQRTQQEDSAVYLCASSLTLQGRDGYTFGSGTRLTVV.

About this clonotype itself: A read error may account for a junction end that differs from germline. This chain links TRBV9 with TRBJ1-6, with 10 positions matching TRBD1. Germline lookup yields CDR1 SGDLS and CDR2 YYNGEE. The CDR3 has 16 amino acids. The CDR3 spells CASGVLDRGANSPLHF. The CDR3 region has the DNA TGTGCCAGCGGCGTATTGGACAGGGGGGCGAATTCACCCCTCCACTTT.

This clonotype appeared many times. The chain joins TRBV6-5 to TRBJ2-5, with 8 nucleotides matching TRBD2. V gave up 0 bases and J gave up 5 bases; unmatched junction bases: 8. CDR1 and CDR2 (germline): MNHEY, SVGAGI. CDR3 length: 16 residues. The CDR3 coding sequence is TGTGCCAGCAGTTACTCCCCCGCAGCGGGAGAGGAGACCCAGTACTTC. Protein: CASSYSPAAGEETQYF.

CDR3 sequence reads: CASSLDSTPFRGYF. For the CDR3, the DNA is TGTGCCAGCAGCTTAGATTCCACGCCTTTCAGGGGGTACTTC. The V gene is TRBV7-9, the J gene TRBJ2-7, with D maybe TRBD1 (6 bases). Trimming took off 1 base at V and 12 bases at J, with 19 bases between the two ends. The CDR3 extends over 14 amino acids. The germline V gene encodes CDR1 SEHNR and CDR2 FQNEAQ (reference sequence).

This clonotype showed up many times. V gene TRBV20-1 combines with J gene TRBJ2-3; the match to TRBD2 covers 12 bases. The CDR3 is 17 residues long. Germline loops: CDR1 DFQATT, CDR2 SNEGSKA (reference sequence). Trimming cost V 2 bases and J 2 bases; bases outside gene matches: 8. In DNA form, the CDR3 reads TGCAGTGCTAGAACTAGCGGGGGGCTAACAATCACAGATACGCAGTATTTT. Its protein is CSARTSGGLTITDTQYF.